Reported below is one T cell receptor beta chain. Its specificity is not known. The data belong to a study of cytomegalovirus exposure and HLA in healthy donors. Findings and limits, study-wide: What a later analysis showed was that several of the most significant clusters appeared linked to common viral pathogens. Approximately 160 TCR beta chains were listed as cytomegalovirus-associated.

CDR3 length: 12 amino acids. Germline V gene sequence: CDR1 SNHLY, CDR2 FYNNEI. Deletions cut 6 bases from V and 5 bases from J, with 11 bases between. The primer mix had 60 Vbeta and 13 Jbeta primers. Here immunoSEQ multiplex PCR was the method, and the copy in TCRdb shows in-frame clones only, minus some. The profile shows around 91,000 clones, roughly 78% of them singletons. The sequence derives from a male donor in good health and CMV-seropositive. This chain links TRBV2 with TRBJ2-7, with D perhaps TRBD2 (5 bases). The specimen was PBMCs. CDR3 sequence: CASREVANEQYF. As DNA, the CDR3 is TGTGCCAGCAGGGAGGTAGCCAACGAGCAGTACTTC.